The 10 T cell receptor beta chains below all came from one sample that was sequenced in a study of T cells in localized non-small cell lung cancer. Data came from immunoSEQ multiplex PCR; TCRdb stores just in-frame clones and leaves some out. The table lists 1,200 to 1,500 clones, about 19% of them singletons. The specimen was lung tumor tissue, collected before any cancer treatment. Source of these receptors: a woman aged 40-70 years with stage I lung adenocarcinoma.

The V and J genes are TRBV6-8 and TRBJ1-5; 9 nucleotides agree with TRBD1. V was pared by 6 bases and J by 2 bases, with 2 bases of the junction left unmatched. This CDR3 region has 14 residues. CDR1 is MNHGY and CDR2 is SAAAGT in the germline V gene. CDR3 region: CASSRTGGNQPQHF. As DNA, the CDR3 is TGTGCCAGCAGCCGGACAGGGGGCAATCAGCCCCAGCATTTT.

V usage is TRBV19 and J usage is TRBJ1-2, with 10 bases that match TRBD1. From germline, CDR1 is LNHDA and CDR2 SQIVND (reference sequence). V trimming: 6 bases; J trimming: 7 bases; junction bases outside the gene matches: 8. The CDR3 loop spans 14 amino acids. The DNA of the CDR3 is TGTGCCAGTAGGAAGACAGGGGGCGTTCCTGGCTACACCTTC. Its protein is CASRKTGGVPGYTF. Looking up the rest from reference TRBV19 and TRBJ1-2 gives the full variable domain: DGGITQSPKYLFRKEGQNVTLSCEQNLNHDAMYWYRQDPGQGLRLIYYSQIVNDFQKGDIAEGYSVSREKKESFPLTVTSAQKNPTAFYLCASRKTGGVPGYTFGSGTRLTVV.

In its sample, this clone was seen a few times. The chain joins TRBV6-8 to TRBJ1-5; tentative D call: TRBD1 (6 bases). The CDR3 is 16 amino acids. Per the germline V gene, CDR1 is MNHGY and CDR2 is SAAAGT. V gave up 5 bases and J gave up 1 base, with 15 bases separating them. The CDR3 DNA sequence: TGTGCCAGCAGTCCCCGGGTGGGGGCAAGCAATCAGCCCCAGCATTTT. Its translation is CASSPRVGASNQPQHF.

By sample share, this clone is large. The DNA of the CDR3 is TGTGCCAGCAGCTTCGGGACGCCGGAAACAGATACGCAGTATTTT. This gives the protein CASSFGTPETDTQYF. The V and J genes are TRBV11-3 and TRBJ2-3, with D possibly called TRBD1 or TRBD2 (5 bases each). The length of the CDR3 is 15 residues. Germline V gene data show CDR1 as SGHNT and CDR2 as YENEEA. V was trimmed by 3 bases and J by 3 bases, leaving 13 bases between them.

V gene TRBV15 combines with J gene TRBJ2-6, with D possibly TRBD1 on 6 matching bases. The CDR3 covers 18 residues. V was trimmed by 0 bases and J by 3 bases, leaving 15 bases between them. From germline, CDR1 is LNHNV and CDR2 YYDKDF (reference sequence). The DNA for the CDR3 is TGTGCCACCAGCAGAGATCTTATAACAGGGAGTGGGGCCAACGTCCTGACTTTC. This sequence encodes CATSRDLITGSGANVLTF. The full variable domain, rest sourced from reference TRBV15 and TRBJ2-6, is DAMVIQNPRYQVTQFGKPVTLSCSQTLNHNVMYWYQQKSSQAPKLLFHYYDKDFNNEADTPDNFQSRRPNTSFCFLDIRSPGLGDTAMYLCATSRDLITGSGANVLTFGAGSRLTVL.

In this sample, this clone turned up once. This chain joins TRBV19 and TRBJ1-4, with 8 bases that match TRBD1. This CDR3 has 16 residues. V trimming: 2 bases; J trimming: 7 bases; junction bases outside the gene matches: 9. Per the germline V gene, CDR1 is LNHDA and CDR2 is SQIVND (reference sequence). CDR3 nucleotide sequence: TGTGCCAGTAGTATACGGACGGTCCAGGGGGCTGAAAAACTGTTTTTT. Amino acids: CASSIRTVQGAEKLFF.

V gene TRBV6-8 combines with J gene TRBJ1-1; D is uncertain. Germline V gene lookup returns CDR1 MNHGY and CDR2 SAAAGT. There are 13 residues in the CDR3. Trimming left V 2 bases short and J 5 bases short, with 9 bases between. Here the CDR3 DNA reads TGTGCCAGCAGTTACCGAGTTGGGACTGAAGCTTTCTTT. Translation: CASSYRVGTEAFF.

This chain joins TRBV18 and TRBJ1-5; D might be TRBD1 (6 bases). This CDR3 has 16 amino acids. V dropped 0 bases and J dropped 2 bases, with 11 bases sitting between them. Germline V lookup: CDR1 KGHSH, CDR2 LQKENI. CDR3 protein: CASSPPRGTGNQPQHF. As DNA, the CDR3 is TGTGCCAGCTCACCACCGAGGGGGACGGGCAATCAGCCCCAGCATTTT.

This chain connects TRBV28 to TRBJ1-4; TRBD1 might be the D (5 bases). Between the trimmed V and J ends, which lost 10 bases and 4 bases, there was a span of 19 bases. CDR1 and CDR2 (germline): MDHEN, SYDVKM. The CDR3 has 15 amino acids. CDR3 region: CATRAAGGGNEKLFF. CDR3 DNA: TGTGCCACCCGCGCCGCGGGGGGGGGTAATGAAAAACTGTTTTTT.

This clone qualifies as large. The V call is TRBV11-3, the J call TRBJ1-5; D uncertain. Germline CDR1 reads SGHNT; CDR2 reads YENEEA. Trimming took off 3 bases at V and 1 base at J, with 7 bases between the two ends. The CDR3 loop spans 14 amino acids. CDR3: CASSFMGSNQPQHF. The CDR3 region has the DNA TGTGCCAGCAGCTTCATGGGCAGCAATCAGCCCCAGCATTTT.